This T cell receptor (beta chain) came from a study of CD8 T cells in ankylosing spondylitis. A quantitative 5'-RACE method, one with molecular barcodes, was used to make TCR beta libraries. Each CDR3 protein gets one entry after TCRdb re-called the 5' RACE reads with MiXCR. The profile covers roughly 490,000 distinct CDR3 sequences, with over 4% appearing a single time and under 4.5% taken by the ten largest. CDR1 and CDR2 (germline): DFQATT, SNEGSKA (reference sequence). Trimming took off 1 base at V and 1 base at J, with 8 bases between the two ends. The CDR3 totals 14 residues. The table lists this clonotype with many counts. As yet, its antigen is unknown. Points from the study as a whole: Roughly eight highly homologous variants made up a TCR beta motif that seemed to typify ankylosing spondylitis blood.

The TCR was taken from a male donor with ankylosing spondylitis. What was sequenced was blood, either unsorted or a sorted T cell fraction (not recorded which). This rearrangement joins TRBV20-1 to TRBJ2-4; D is undetermined. The CDR3 spells CSARVPAAKNIQYF. Here the CDR3 DNA reads TGCAGTGCTAGAGTCCCAGCGGCCAAAAACATTCAGTACTTC.